The 19 T cell receptor beta chains listed next were all sequenced from one sample in a study of shared clonotypes between healthy human individuals. Terminally differentiated effector memory CD45RA+ cells were excluded from the naive CD8 cells, which were CD45RO-negative and positively selected for CCR7. Using immunoSEQ multiplex PCR, the repertoire was profiled, and TCRdb retains in-frame clones only, with some absent. The repertoire consists of 1.5 million to 2.5 million clones, with about 94% occurring once and the leading ten covering more than 0.95%. Sequencing was done on a sample of naive CD8+ T cells sorted from blood. The receptors derive from a man in his late teens or twenties in good health.

The chain links TRBV4-2 to TRBJ2-1, with D perhaps TRBD2 (5 bases). Trimming took 5 bases from V and 4 from J, leaving 9 bases between them. CDR3 length: 13 amino acids. Germline loops: CDR1 LGHNA, CDR2 YNFKEQ. CDR3 amino acids: CASSGRDYNEQFF. CDR3 DNA sequence: TGTGCCAGCAGCGGGAGAGATTACAATGAGCAGTTCTTC.

This clone was counted a few times. The chain links TRBV7-9 to TRBJ1-5; D perhaps matches TRBD1 (6 bases). Germline CDR1 and CDR2: SEHNR and FQNEAQ (reference sequence). Trimming shortened V by 4 bases and J by 4 bases, and 14 bases separated the two germline ends. The length of the CDR3 is 15 residues. The CDR3 reads CASSSDRVWNQPQHF. CDR3 DNA sequence: TGTGCCAGCAGCTCGGACAGAGTTTGGAATCAGCCCCAGCATTTT.

The CDR3 coding sequence is TGTGCCAGCAGTGTCATACCGCGGACAGCCACTGAAGCTTTCTTT. Its translation is CASSVIPRTATEAFF. The chain uses TRBV27 and TRBJ1-1; a weak D match, TRBD1 (6 bases). V was pared by 5 bases and J by 4 bases, with 17 bases between. The CDR3 loop spans 15 amino acids. Germline lookup yields CDR1 MNHEY and CDR2 SMNVEV (reference sequence).

The chain is built from TRBV7-9 and TRBJ2-1; D ambiguous. V was trimmed by 8 bases and J by 5 bases, leaving 10 bases between them. In germline, CDR1 is SEHNR, CDR2 FQNEAQ (reference sequence). This CDR3 has 12 amino acids. The CDR3 reads CASPEPDNEQFF. The CDR3 nucleotides read TGTGCCAGCCCGGAACCCGACAATGAGCAGTTCTTC.

This sequence joins TRBV28 and TRBJ1-5; 7 bases line up with TRBD1. CDR1 and CDR2 (germline): MDHEN, SYDVKM. V was pared by 1 base and J by 6 bases, with 6 bases of the junction left unmatched. CDR3 length: 15 amino acids. In DNA form, the CDR3 reads TGTGCCAGCAGTTTATCGGCAGGGGGTGGTCAGCCCCAGCATTTT. Residues: CASSLSAGGGQPQHF.

The chain joins TRBV6-1 to TRBJ2-2, with no clear D. Germline loops: CDR1 MNHNS, CDR2 SASEGT. CDR3 length equals 15 residues. With 8 bases removed from V and 4 bases from J, the gap between germline ends came to 17 bases. The CDR3 sequence: CASWVLWAGTGELFF. The CDR3 coding sequence is TGTGCCAGCTGGGTTTTGTGGGCCGGCACCGGGGAGCTGTTTTTT.

The chain is built from TRBV27 and TRBJ2-2; D possibly corresponds to TRBD2 (5 bases). Germline assignment: CDR1 MNHEY and CDR2 SMNVEV (reference sequence). The CDR3 length is 14 residues. The V and J ends lost 6 bases and 5 bases respectively, with 13 bases between them. CDR3 nucleotides: TGTGCCAGCAGACGGGGTGCTGGTACCGGGGAGCTGTTTTTT. Translating it yields CASRRGAGTGELFF.

This rearrangement joins TRBV7-9 to TRBJ1-2, with D possibly being TRBD1 (6 bases). Trimming pared 7 bases from V and 6 bases from J, leaving 21 bases between. The CDR3 has 15 amino acids. Germline V lookup: CDR1 SEHNR, CDR2 FQNEAQ (reference sequence). CDR3 sequence: CASTPTGSARNGYTF. CDR3 bases: TGTGCCAGCACCCCGACAGGCTCCGCCAGGAATGGCTACACCTTC.

A word on this clone: The same CDR3 also results from other DNA sequences found in this sample. The gene calls are TRBV9 and TRBJ1-5; D is unclear. Germline-derived CDR1 and CDR2 are SGDLS and YYNGEE. This CDR3 region has 14 residues. V was clipped by 0 bases and J by 7 bases, with 11 bases between them. The CDR3 region has the DNA TGTGCCAGCAGCGTAGGTGGAGGAGAACAGCCCCAGCATTTT. Encoded protein: CASSVGGGEQPQHF.

The rearrangement uses TRBV5-1 and TRBJ1-1; no definite D call. Germline CDR1 and CDR2: SGHRS and YFSETQ. The CDR3 length is 15 residues. V lost 0 bases and J lost 0, with 9 bases in between. CDR3 bases: TGCGCCAGCAGCTTGGCTGCAGACATGAACACTGAAGCTTTCTTT. This translates into CASSLAADMNTEAFF.

The V gene is TRBV5-4, the J gene TRBJ2-5; TRBD1 matches 10 bases. The germline V gene has CDR1 SGHNT and CDR2 YYREEE (reference sequence). CDR3 length: 15 residues. The J segment lost 5 bases and the V segment lost 4 bases, leaving 8 bases of the junction unmatched. CDR3 sequence: CASSQGTGVRETQYF. The CDR3 DNA follows: TGTGCCAGCAGCCAGGGGACAGGGGTACGGGAGACCCAGTACTTC.

J is TRBJ2-2 and V is TRBV19; 7 bases are shared with TRBD1. Germline V CDR1 and CDR2: LNHDA, SQIVND (reference sequence). The length of the CDR3 is 17 residues. The V and J ends lost 1 base and 2 bases, in that order; junction bases with no gene match: 7. CDR3 sequence: CASSIVGRGGNTGELFF. CDR3 DNA: TGTGCCAGTAGTATAGTGGGAAGAGGGGGCAACACCGGGGAGCTGTTTTTT.

As for this clone: The junction and the germline gene differ at one end; a read error may be behind it. The chain recombines TRBV27 with TRBJ2-1; D is ambiguous. CDR1 MNHEY and CDR2 SMNVEV come from the germline V gene (reference sequence). The CDR3 consists of 13 residues. CDR3 in amino acids: CASSLAEDNEQFF. DNA of the CDR3: TGTGCCAGCAGTTTAGCGGAAGATAATGAACAGTTCTTC.

The rearrangement links TRBV29-1 to TRBJ2-3, with 8 nucleotides matching TRBD1. CDR1 is SQVTM and CDR2 is ANQGSEA in the germline V gene. J was trimmed by 6 bases and V by 1 base; bases with no gene match: 12. This CDR3 is 16 amino acids long. CDR3 protein: CSVEAGQGVLVDTQYF. As DNA, the CDR3 is TGCAGCGTTGAAGCTGGACAGGGAGTGCTAGTCGATACGCAGTATTTT.

The J gene is TRBJ2-7, the V gene TRBV9; D tentatively reads TRBD1 or TRBD2 (6 bases each). CDR1 and CDR2 from the germline V gene are SGDLS and YYNGEE. The CDR3 covers 13 residues. The V gene lost 0 bases and the J gene lost 10 bases, with 14 bases spanning the gap. The CDR3 DNA sequence: TGTGCCAGCAGCGTAGTTTCCGGGGGCAGTCAGTACTTC. It codes for CASSVVSGGSQYF.

This chain uses TRBV7-2 with TRBJ2-5, with no clear D. Germline assignment: CDR1 SGHTA and CDR2 FQGNSA. The CDR3 sequence is 14 residues long. Trimming took 5 bases from V and 0 from J, leaving 10 bases between them. The CDR3 region has the DNA TGTGCCAGCAGCCAGACCGCGTACCAAGAGACCCAGTACTTC. This codes for CASSQTAYQETQYF. Combining the CDR3 with reference TRBV7-2 and TRBJ2-5 gives the whole variable domain GAGVSQSPSNKVTEKGKDVELRCDPISGHTALYWYRQSLGQGLEFLIYFQGNSAPDKSGLPSDRFSAERTGGSVSTLTIQRTQQEDSAVYLCASSQTAYQETQYFGPGTRLLVL.

The chain recombines TRBV6-1 with TRBJ1-2; D is perhaps TRBD1 (5 bases). With 8 bases removed from V and 5 bases from J, the gap between germline ends came to 12 bases. Germline V CDR1 and CDR2: MNHNS, SASEGT. This CDR3 contains 12 residues. CDR3 protein: CASRTDRYGYTF. The DNA for the CDR3 is TGTGCCAGCCGTACCGACAGATATGGCTACACCTTC.

The J gene is TRBJ2-7, the V gene TRBV5-5; D is uncertain. CDR1 SGHKS and CDR2 YYEKEE come from the germline V gene (reference sequence). Trimming removed 0 bases at V and 3 bases at J, with 4 bases between. The CDR3 totals 12 residues. For the CDR3, the DNA is TGTGCCAGCAGCTTGGACGTCTACGAGCAGTACTTC. Amino acid sequence: CASSLDVYEQYF.

To note about this clone: The identical CDR3 is also encoded by other nucleotide sequences in the sample. The gene calls are TRBV27 and TRBJ2-3; D ambiguous. CDR3 length equals 13 residues. The germline V gene has CDR1 MNHEY and CDR2 SMNVEV (reference sequence). V was shortened by 2 bases and J by 2 bases, with 5 bases between the two germline ends. CDR3 in amino acids: CASSLRTTDTQYF. The CDR3 DNA reads as TGTGCCAGCAGTTTAAGGACCACAGATACGCAGTATTTT.